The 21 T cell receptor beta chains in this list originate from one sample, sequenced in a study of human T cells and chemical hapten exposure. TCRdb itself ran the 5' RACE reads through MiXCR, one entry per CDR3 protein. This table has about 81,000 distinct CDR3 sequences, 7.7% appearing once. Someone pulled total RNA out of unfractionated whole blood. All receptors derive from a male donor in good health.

The CDR3: CASTQTGRTNEKLFF. In DNA form, the CDR3 reads TGTGCCAGCACCCAGACAGGGCGGACTAATGAAAAACTGTTTTTT. The chain employs TRBV3-1 and TRBJ1-4; 7 bases are a match to TRBD1. CDR3 length equals 15 residues. V trimming: 7 bases; J trimming: 2 bases; junction bases outside the gene matches: 7. Germline-derived CDR1 and CDR2 are LGHDT and YNNKEL (reference sequence).

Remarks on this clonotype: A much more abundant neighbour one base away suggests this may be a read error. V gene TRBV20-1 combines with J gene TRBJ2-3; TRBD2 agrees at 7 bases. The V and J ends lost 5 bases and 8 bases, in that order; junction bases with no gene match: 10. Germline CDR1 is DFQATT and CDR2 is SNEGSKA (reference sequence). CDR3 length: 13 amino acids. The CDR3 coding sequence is TGCAGTGCTCCCGGGACTAACGGGACTACGCAGTATTTT. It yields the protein CSAPGTNGTTQYF.

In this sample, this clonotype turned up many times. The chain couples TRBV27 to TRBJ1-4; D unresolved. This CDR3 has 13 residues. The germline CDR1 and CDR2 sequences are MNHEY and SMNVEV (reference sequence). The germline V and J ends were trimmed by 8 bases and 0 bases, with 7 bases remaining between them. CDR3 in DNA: TGTGCCAGCTCGGTTGCAACTAATGAAAAACTGTTTTTT. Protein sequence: CASSVATNEKLFF.

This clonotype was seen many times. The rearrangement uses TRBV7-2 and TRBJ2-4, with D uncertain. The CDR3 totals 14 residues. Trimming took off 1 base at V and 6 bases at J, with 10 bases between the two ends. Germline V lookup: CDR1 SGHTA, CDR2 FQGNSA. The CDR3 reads CASSLDPWRNIQYF. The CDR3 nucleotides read TGTGCCAGCAGCTTAGATCCGTGGAGAAACATTCAGTACTTC.

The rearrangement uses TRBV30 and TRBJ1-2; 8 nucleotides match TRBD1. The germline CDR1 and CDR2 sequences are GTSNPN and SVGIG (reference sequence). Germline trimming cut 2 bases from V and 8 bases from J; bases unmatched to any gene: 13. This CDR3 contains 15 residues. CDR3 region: CAWSTDGQGWLGYTF. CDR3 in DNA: TGTGCCTGGAGTACCGATGGACAGGGTTGGTTGGGCTACACCTTC.

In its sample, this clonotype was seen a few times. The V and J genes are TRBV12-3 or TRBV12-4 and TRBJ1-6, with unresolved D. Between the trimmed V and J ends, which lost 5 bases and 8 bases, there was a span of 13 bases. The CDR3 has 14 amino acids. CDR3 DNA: TGTGCCAGCAGTGCCCCGGGGTGGGATTCACCCCTCCACTTT. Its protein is CASSAPGWDSPLHF.

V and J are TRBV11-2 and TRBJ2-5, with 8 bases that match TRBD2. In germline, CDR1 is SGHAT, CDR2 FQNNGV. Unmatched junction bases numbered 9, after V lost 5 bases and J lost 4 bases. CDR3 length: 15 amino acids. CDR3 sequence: CASSRGGLEGETQYF. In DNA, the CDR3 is TGTGCCAGCAGCCGGGGGGGACTGGAGGGAGAGACCCAGTACTTC.

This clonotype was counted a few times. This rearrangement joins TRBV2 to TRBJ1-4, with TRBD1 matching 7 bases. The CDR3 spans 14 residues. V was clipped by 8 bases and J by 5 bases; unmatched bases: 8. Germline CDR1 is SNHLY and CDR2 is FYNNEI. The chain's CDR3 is CASSDRAENEKLFF. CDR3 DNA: TGTGCCAGCTCTGACAGGGCGGAAAATGAAAAACTGTTTTTT.

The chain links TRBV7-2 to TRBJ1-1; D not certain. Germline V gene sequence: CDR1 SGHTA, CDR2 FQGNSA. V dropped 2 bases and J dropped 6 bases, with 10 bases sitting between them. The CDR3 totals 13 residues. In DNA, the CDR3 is TGTGCCAGCAGCTTATCATCCACAGCTGAAGCTTTCTTT. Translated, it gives CASSLSSTAEAFF.

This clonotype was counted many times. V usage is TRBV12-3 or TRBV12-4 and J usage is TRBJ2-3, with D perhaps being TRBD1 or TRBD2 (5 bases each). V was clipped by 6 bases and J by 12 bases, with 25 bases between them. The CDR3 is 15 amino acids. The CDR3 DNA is TGTGCCAGCAGACCTCCTGACTTGGGGGTAACTCAACAGTATTTT. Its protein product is CASRPPDLGVTQQYF.

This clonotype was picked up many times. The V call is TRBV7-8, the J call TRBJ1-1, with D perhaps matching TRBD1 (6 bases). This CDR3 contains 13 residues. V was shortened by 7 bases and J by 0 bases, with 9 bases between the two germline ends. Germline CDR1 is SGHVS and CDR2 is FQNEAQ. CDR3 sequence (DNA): TGTGCCAGCAAACGGGACATGAACACTGAAGCTTTCTTT. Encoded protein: CASKRDMNTEAFF.

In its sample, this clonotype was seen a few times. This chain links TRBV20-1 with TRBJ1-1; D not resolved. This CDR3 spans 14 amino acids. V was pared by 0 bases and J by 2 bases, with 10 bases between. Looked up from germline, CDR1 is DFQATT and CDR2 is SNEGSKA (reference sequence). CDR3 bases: TGCAGTGCTAGAGATTTAAGACCAAACACTGAAGCTTTCTTT. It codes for CSARDLRPNTEAFF.

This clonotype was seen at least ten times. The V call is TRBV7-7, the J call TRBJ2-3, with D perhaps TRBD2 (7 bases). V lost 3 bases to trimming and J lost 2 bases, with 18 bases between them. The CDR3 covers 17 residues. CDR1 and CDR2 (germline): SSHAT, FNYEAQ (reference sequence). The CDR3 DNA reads TGTGCCAGCAGCTTGGGGACCGGGGGGCGACACACAGATACGCAGTATTTT. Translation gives CASSLGTGGRHTDTQYF.

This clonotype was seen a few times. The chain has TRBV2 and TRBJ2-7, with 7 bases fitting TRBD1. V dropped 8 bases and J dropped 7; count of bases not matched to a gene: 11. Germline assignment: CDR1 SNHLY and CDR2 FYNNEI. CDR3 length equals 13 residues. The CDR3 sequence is CASGRQGAPEQYF. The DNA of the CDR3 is TGTGCCAGCGGCCGACAGGGAGCCCCAGAGCAGTACTTC. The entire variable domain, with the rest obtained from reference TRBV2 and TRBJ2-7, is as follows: EPEVTQTPSHQVTQMGQEVILRCVPISNHLYFYWYRQILGQKVEFLVSFYNNEISEKSEIFDDQFSVERPDGSNFTLKIRSTKLEDSAMYFCASGRQGAPEQYFGPGTRLTVT.

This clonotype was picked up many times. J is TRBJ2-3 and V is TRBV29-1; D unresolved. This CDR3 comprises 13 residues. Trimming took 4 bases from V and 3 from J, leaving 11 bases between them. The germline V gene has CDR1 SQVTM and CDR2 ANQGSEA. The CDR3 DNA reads TGCAGCGTTGCCGGATTAAATACAGATACGCAGTATTTT. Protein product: CSVAGLNTDTQYF.

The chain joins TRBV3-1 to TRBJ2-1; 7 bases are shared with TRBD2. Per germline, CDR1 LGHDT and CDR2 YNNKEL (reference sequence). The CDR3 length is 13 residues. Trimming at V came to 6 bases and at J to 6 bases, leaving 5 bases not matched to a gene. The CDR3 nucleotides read TGTGCCAGCAGACTGGGGAGGGCCAATGAGCAGTTCTTC. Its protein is CASRLGRANEQFF.

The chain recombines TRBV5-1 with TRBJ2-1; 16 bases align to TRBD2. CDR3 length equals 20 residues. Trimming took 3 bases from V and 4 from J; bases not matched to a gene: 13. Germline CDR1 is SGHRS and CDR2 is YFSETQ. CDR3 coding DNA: TGCGCCAGCAGCTCACCGGGACTAGCGGGAGGGCCCACTATGTACAATGAGCAGTTCTTC. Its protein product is CASSSPGLAGGPTMYNEQFF.

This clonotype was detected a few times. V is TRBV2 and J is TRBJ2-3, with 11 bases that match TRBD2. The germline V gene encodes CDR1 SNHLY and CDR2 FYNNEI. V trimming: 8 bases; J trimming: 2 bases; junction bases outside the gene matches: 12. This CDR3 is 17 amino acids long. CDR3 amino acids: CASCSPGTSGLTDTQYF. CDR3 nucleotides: TGTGCCAGCTGCAGTCCCGGGACTAGCGGACTCACAGATACGCAGTATTTT.

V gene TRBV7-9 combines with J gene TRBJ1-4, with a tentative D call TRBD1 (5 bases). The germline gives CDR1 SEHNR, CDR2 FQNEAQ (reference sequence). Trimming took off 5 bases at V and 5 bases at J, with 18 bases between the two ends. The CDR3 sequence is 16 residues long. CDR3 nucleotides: TGTGCCAGCAGCGAGCCGACAGCCCCAGGGAATGAAAAACTGTTTTTT. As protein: CASSEPTAPGNEKLFF.

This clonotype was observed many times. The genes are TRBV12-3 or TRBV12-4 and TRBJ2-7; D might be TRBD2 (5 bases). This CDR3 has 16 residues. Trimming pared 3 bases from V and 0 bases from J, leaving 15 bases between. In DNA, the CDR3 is TGTGCCAGCAGTTTGATGGGCGGGCTTCGCTCCTACGAGCAGTACTTC. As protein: CASSLMGGLRSYEQYF.

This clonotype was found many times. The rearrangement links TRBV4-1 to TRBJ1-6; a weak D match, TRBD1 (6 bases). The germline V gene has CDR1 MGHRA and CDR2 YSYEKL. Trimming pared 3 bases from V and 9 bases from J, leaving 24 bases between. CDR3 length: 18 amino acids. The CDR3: CASSHPARGVRGASPLHF. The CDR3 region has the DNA TGCGCCAGCAGCCATCCCGCTAGGGGGGTCCGAGGGGCTTCACCCCTCCACTTT.